This passage covers 12 T cell receptor beta chains from one sample sequenced in a study of blood T cell repertoires in COVID-19. The assay was immunoSEQ multiplex PCR, and TCRdb's table has in-frame clones only and misses some. The sample lists about 230,000 clones, 83% occurring once. The sample consisted of peripheral blood. Source of these receptors: an older man with acute or convalescent COVID-19.

J is TRBJ2-1 and V is TRBV5-1, with 9 bases aligning to TRBD2. Germline values: CDR1 SGHRS, CDR2 YFSETQ. V gave up 5 bases and J gave up 7 bases; unmatched junction bases: 10. The CDR3 spans 15 residues. CDR3 region: CASRLPREGLNEQFF. CDR3 coding DNA: TGCGCCAGCAGATTGCCGCGGGAGGGCCTTAATGAGCAGTTCTTC.

The CDR3 DNA sequence: TGTGCCAGCAGTTTAGCGGGTCCACAAGAGACCCAGTACTTC. This codes for CASSLAGPQETQYF. This sequence joins TRBV28 and TRBJ2-5; D is perhaps TRBD2 (5 bases). V gave up 2 bases and J gave up 2 bases, with 9 bases separating them. Germline V gene data show CDR1 as MDHEN and CDR2 as SYDVKM. There are 14 residues in the CDR3.

The V and J genes are TRBV6-5 and TRBJ2-5; weak D call: TRBD1 (6 bases). CDR1 MNHEY and CDR2 SVGAGI come from the germline V gene. The CDR3 extends over 16 amino acids. The V gene lost 0 bases and the J gene lost 5 bases, with 16 bases spanning the gap. CDR3 nucleotides: TGTGCCAGCAGTTACTCACCAGGGCCCACAGGGGAGACCCAGTACTTC. Translation: CASSYSPGPTGETQYF.

This clone was seen a single time. The chain uses TRBV5-1 and TRBJ1-2, with TRBD1 identical over 9 bases. CDR3 length: 15 residues. The ends lost 0 bases at V and 4 bases at J; junction bases unmatched: 4. Germline V gene lookup returns CDR1 SGHRS and CDR2 YFSETQ. The CDR3 spells CASSLGGTGIYGYTF. Written as DNA, the CDR3 is TGCGCCAGCAGCTTGGGCGGGACAGGGATCTATGGCTACACCTTC.

This chain joins TRBV5-1 and TRBJ1-1, with a tentative D call TRBD1 (5 bases). This CDR3 spans 13 amino acids. V was pared by 5 bases and J by 1 base, with 9 bases between. Looked up from germline, CDR1 is SGHRS and CDR2 is YFSETQ. The chain's CDR3 is CASRATGNTEAFF. In nucleotides, the CDR3 is TGCGCCAGCAGAGCCACAGGGAACACTGAAGCTTTCTTT.

J is TRBJ1-4 and V is TRBV5-1; D remains unclear. V gave up 0 bases and J gave up 4 bases, with 10 bases separating them. CDR1 and CDR2 from the germline V gene are SGHRS and YFSETQ. CDR3 size: 15 residues. The CDR3 spells CASSLAQTYNEKLFF. The CDR3 DNA reads as TGCGCCAGCAGCTTGGCACAGACGTATAATGAAAAACTGTTTTTT.

This clone was seen a few times. This chain connects TRBV3-1 (or the pseudogene TRBV3-2) to TRBJ1-2; 12 positions agree with TRBD1. V gave up 4 bases and J gave up 7 bases; unmatched junction bases: 4. The V gene's germline CDR1 is LGHDT and CDR2 YNNKEL (reference sequence). The CDR3 has 14 residues. In DNA, the CDR3 is TGTGCCAGCAGCCGGGGACAGGGGGCTGGTGGCTACACCTTC. Its translation is CASSRGQGAGGYTF.

The genes are TRBV5-4 and TRBJ2-5; D is perhaps TRBD2 (7 bases). Trimming cost V 4 bases and J 3 bases, with 10 bases left between them. Germline CDR1 reads SGHNT; CDR2 reads YYREEE (reference sequence). The CDR3 is made up of 13 amino acids. The CDR3 spells CASSQGGEETQYF. The CDR3 region has the DNA TGTGCCAGCAGCCAAGGGGGGGAAGAGACCCAGTACTTC.

The V call is TRBV3-1 (or the pseudogene TRBV3-2), the J call TRBJ1-2, with D possibly being TRBD1 (5 bases). The CDR3 loop spans 16 amino acids. The V gene's germline CDR1 is LGHDT and CDR2 YNNKEL (reference sequence). Trimming pared 4 bases from V and 1 base from J, leaving 16 bases between. As DNA, the CDR3 is TGTGCCAGCAGCCCCCTGGTTGTAGGGGTTAACTATGGCTACACCTTC. Translation: CASSPLVVGVNYGYTF.

This chain connects TRBV4-1 to TRBJ1-3; D not certain. CDR3 length: 13 amino acids. Germline CDR1 reads MGHRA; CDR2 reads YSYEKL. V was cut by 3 bases and J by 4 bases, with 7 bases left in between. Written as DNA, the CDR3 is TGCGCCAGCAGCCAGGCATCGGGAAACACCATATATTTT. It specifies CASSQASGNTIYF.

This clone turned up a few times. The chain links TRBV3-1 (or the pseudogene TRBV3-2) to TRBJ2-2, with 7 bases lining up with TRBD2. Germline V gene data show CDR1 as LGHDT and CDR2 as YNNKEL (reference sequence). This CDR3 spans 16 amino acids. V was pared by 3 bases and J by 7 bases, with 11 bases of the junction left unmatched. CDR3 amino acids: CASSHGAGERNGELFF. The DNA for the CDR3 is TGTGCCAGCAGCCACGGGGCGGGAGAGCGTAACGGGGAGCTGTTTTTT.

The CDR3: CASSLVGDSGYGYTF. The CDR3, as DNA: TGCGCCAGCAGCTTGGTCGGAGACTCAGGGTATGGCTACACCTTC. V and J are TRBV5-1 and TRBJ1-2, with D maybe TRBD1 (5 bases). The V end was cut by 0 bases, the J end by 5 bases, with 14 bases between. This CDR3 region has 15 residues. CDR1 is SGHRS and CDR2 is YFSETQ in the germline V gene.